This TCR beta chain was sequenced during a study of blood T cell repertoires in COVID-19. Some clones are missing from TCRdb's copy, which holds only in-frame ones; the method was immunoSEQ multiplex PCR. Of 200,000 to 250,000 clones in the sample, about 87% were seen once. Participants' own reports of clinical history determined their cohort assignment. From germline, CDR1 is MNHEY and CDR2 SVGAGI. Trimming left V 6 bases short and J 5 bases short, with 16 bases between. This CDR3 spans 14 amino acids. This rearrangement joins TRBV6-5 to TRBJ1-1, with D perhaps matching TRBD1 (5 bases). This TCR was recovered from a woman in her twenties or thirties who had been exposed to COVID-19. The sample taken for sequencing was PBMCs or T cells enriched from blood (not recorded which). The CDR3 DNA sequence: TGTGCCAGCAGCCCCGGTCGGGGGTTAACTGAAGCTTTCTTT. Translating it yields CASSPGRGLTEAFF.